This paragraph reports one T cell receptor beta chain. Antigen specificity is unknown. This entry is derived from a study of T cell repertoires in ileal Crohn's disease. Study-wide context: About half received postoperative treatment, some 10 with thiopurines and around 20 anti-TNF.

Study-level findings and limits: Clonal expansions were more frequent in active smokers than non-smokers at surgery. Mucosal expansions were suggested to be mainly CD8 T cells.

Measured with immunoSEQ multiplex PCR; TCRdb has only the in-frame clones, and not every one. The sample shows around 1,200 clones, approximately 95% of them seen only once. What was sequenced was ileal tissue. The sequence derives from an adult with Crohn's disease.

The CDR3 DNA follows: TGTGCCAGCAGCTTGGGAGGACAGGGTTATTTCGAGCAGTACTTC. It codes for CASSLGGQGYFEQYF. The rearrangement links TRBV5-6 to TRBJ2-7; 8 nucleotides agree with TRBD1. V lost 0 bases to trimming and J lost 6 bases; unmatched junction nucleotides: 8. Per the germline V gene, CDR1 is SGHDT and CDR2 is YYEEEE. There are 15 residues in the CDR3.